Listed below are T cell receptor beta chains from one sample, sequenced in a study of CXCR3-negative and CXCR3-positive naive CD8 T cells. TCRdb reprocessed the 5' RACE reads, with one entry per CDR3 protein and no DNA. In total, the table holds 55,000 to 75,000 distinct CDR3 sequences. Sequenced material: naive CXCR3+ CD8+ T cells from blood. All receptors come from a human donor in good health. Some clones in this sample may be carry-over from other donors' samples. Both conserved end residues are part of each CDR3.

J gene,V gene,CDR3 protein
TRBJ1-1,TRBV4-3,CASSQDQWELTEAFF
TRBJ2-1,TRBV2,CASSDRGLYNEQFF
TRBJ2-2,TRBV28,CASSPLDSTGELFF
TRBJ2-4,TRBV19,CASSIGLFWTSGTENIQYF
TRBJ2-1,TRBV29-1,CSVGTLHNEQFF
TRBJ2-7,TRBV29-1,CSVELGQGVSYEQYF
TRBJ2-5,TRBV7-7,CASTLGGSVASGGVGETQYF
TRBJ1-2,TRBV29-1,CSVEQGAAYGYTF
TRBJ2-3,TRBV7-8,CASSPYRGSYTDTQYF
TRBJ2-7,TRBV7-2,CASSLFHEQYF
TRBJ2-7,TRBV18,CASSPLPQEALEFYEQYF
TRBJ2-7,TRBV29-1,CSVSKPGPNEQYF
TRBJ1-1,TRBV12-3/TRBV12-4,CASSFQQGWTEAFF
TRBJ1-4,TRBV28,CASSPRGVASIEKLFF
TRBJ2-1,TRBV28,CASSFSYEQFF
TRBJ1-1,TRBV5-6,CASSLEAGSTEAFF
TRBJ2-1,TRBV14,CASSQEGPAGQFF
TRBJ1-1,TRBV6-5,CASSYGGTDTEAFF
TRBJ2-5,TRBV11-3,CASSLVGSGETQYF
TRBJ2-1,TRBV5-4,CASSLDRGKYNEQFF
TRBJ2-6,TRBV29-1,CSVLRTAFSGANVLTF
TRBJ2-7,TRBV28,CASSDSYEQYF
TRBJ2-2,TRBV7-9,CASSPIRGQYTGELFF
TRBJ2-3,TRBV12-3/TRBV12-4,CASSWAPSTDTQYF
TRBJ2-6,TRBV4-2,CASGDSGANVLTF
TRBJ2-2,TRBV11-2,CASSHSNPGQGGGKELFF
TRBJ2-2,TRBV20-1,CSARDGSVPGELFF
TRBJ1-6,TRBV25-1,CASSEPSSGGDSPLHF
TRBJ2-7,TRBV4-1,CASSQDPTGVSYEQYF
TRBJ1-5,TRBV7-3,CAIPQGRQHNQPQHF
TRBJ2-2,TRBV27,CASSQTDLVNTGELFF
TRBJ2-5,TRBV3-1,CASSQGGQIQETQYF
TRBJ2-7,TRBV11-2,CASSSPSGGTREQYF
TRBJ2-5,TRBV11-2,CASSLVYAGPEAQYF
TRBJ2-7,TRBV6-6,CASSPGHQVDYEQYF
TRBJ2-1,TRBV20-1,CSAPNLIEQFF
TRBJ2-5,TRBV29-1,CSVPPNAGSHQETQYF
TRBJ2-5,TRBV20-1,CSARDFYRGETQYF
TRBJ2-2,TRBV7-9,CASSRWSVSIDTGELFF
TRBJ2-1,TRBV6-4,CASSRTDTSYNEQFF